This section outlines one TCR beta chain sequence together with its context. The record originates from a study of a mutant IDH1 vaccine in newly diagnosed glioma. CDR1 is MNHNS, CDR2 SASEGT, per germline. This CDR3 spans 14 amino acids. V shed 7 bases and J shed 2 bases, with 12 bases lying between them. Time point denoted: baseline, week 1 (first vaccination visit). Treatment specified: pre-vaccination baseline after standard-of-care therapy. Using immunoSEQ multiplex PCR, the repertoire was profiled, and TCRdb retains in-frame clones only, with some absent. The top ten clones hold roughly 6.8% of a sample with tens of thousands of clones, around four fifths of them seen once.

V usage is TRBV6-1 and J usage is TRBJ1-5, with D uncertain. The sequence derives from a woman aged 50 to 65 with glioma. The sample was PBMCs, taken from a glioma patient treated with radiotherapy, temozolomide or both. The DNA for the CDR3 is TGTGCCAGCAATCTGAGCTGGGGCAATCAGCCCCAGCATTTT. Its protein product is CASNLSWGNQPQHF.